These T cell receptor beta chains were read from a single sample in a study of naive and memory T cell subsets. Each CDR3 protein gets one entry after TCRdb re-called the UMI-ligation and nested PCR reads with MiXCR. The sample holds about 23,000 distinct CDR3 sequences, about 10% seen once. Material: central memory CD8+ T cells from blood. The receptors were gathered from a human donor in good health. Both conserved end residues are part of each CDR3. A D gene is named only where the DNA matches it firmly. A row's size may be missing; if present it is once, few, many or a size class.

j_call clone_size v_call d_call cdr3_nt cdr3_aa
TRBJ2-7 few TRBV13 TRBD2 TGTGCCAGCAGCTTCACCCTAGCGGGGACATACGAGCAGTACTTC CASSFTLAGTYEQYF
TRBJ2-1 many TRBV7-9 . TGTGCCAGCAGCCGTGGGGGGAGCTCCTACAATGAGCAGTTCTTC CASSRGGSSYNEQFF
TRBJ1-5 . TRBV27 . TGTGCCAGCAGTTTAGGCGGTGATCAGCCCCAGCATTTT CASSLGGDQPQHF
TRBJ2-7 many TRBV10-3 . TGTGCCATCAGAGGGGACAACTACGAGCAGTACTTC CAIRGDNYEQYF
TRBJ1-2 many TRBV11-2 . TGTGCCAGCAGCTTAGGAAGGAATGGCTACACCTTC CASSLGRNGYTF
TRBJ1-1 many TRBV29-1 . TGCAGCGTTGAAGATCGGCAACAGTGGGGAATGAACACTGAAGCTTTCTTT CSVEDRQQWGMNTEAFF
TRBJ2-3 many TRBV6-4 TRBD1 TGTGCCAGCAGTGACGGGACAGGGGGCGATACGCAGTATTTT CASSDGTGGDTQYF
TRBJ1-1 many TRBV20-1 . TGCAGTGCTAGAGATATCGCAAAGGGGGGAACAACTGAAGCTTTCTTT CSARDIAKGGTTEAFF
TRBJ2-3 many TRBV28 TRBD2 TGTGCCAGCAGCGGAAGGACTAGCGTCACAGATACGCAGTATTTT CASSGRTSVTDTQYF
TRBJ2-3 . TRBV7-3 TRBD2 TGTGCCAGCAGCTTAAGGGGGACTAGCGGGAGACGAGATACGCAGTATTTT CASSLRGTSGRRDTQYF
TRBJ2-7 many TRBV27 . TGTGCCAGCAGTTTGGGGCAGGGGTCTGCCTACGAGCAGTACTTC CASSLGQGSAYEQYF
TRBJ2-7 . TRBV5-1 TRBD2 TGCGCCAGCAGCTTGTTCGGGCTAGCGGGAGAATTTAACTCCTACGAGCAGTACTTC CASSLFGLAGEFNSYEQYF
TRBJ2-1 few TRBV6-4 TRBD2 TGTGCCAGCAGTGACAGTCTAGCGGGAGGGTACAATGAGCAGTTCTTC CASSDSLAGGYNEQFF
TRBJ1-1 many TRBV20-1 TRBD1 TGCAGTGCTAGGCAGGGGGCGTCAAGCACTGAAGCTTTCTTT CSARQGASSTEAFF
TRBJ2-6 medium-sized TRBV28 . TGTGCCAGCAGTGCCAGGGAAACTGGGGCCAACGTCCTGACTTTC CASSARETGANVLTF
TRBJ2-1 many TRBV28 . TGTGCCAGCAGTCCTATAGCGGAACTAGCAATGGTTAATGAGCAGTTCTTC CASSPIAELAMVNEQFF
TRBJ1-1 . TRBV6-6 . TGTGCCAGCGGCACCGGTCCCCTTATCGCGGAAGCTTTCTTT CASGTGPLIAEAFF
TRBJ1-5 many TRBV10-3 TRBD1 TGTGCCATCAGTGAGTCACAGGGGTATCAGCCCCAGCATTTT CAISESQGYQPQHF
TRBJ1-1 many TRBV20-1 TRBD1 TGCAGTGCTAGTCCCGGGACAGGGCTTTCTTTCTTT CSASPGTGLSFF
TRBJ2-1 . TRBV6-5 TRBD2 TGTGCCAGCAGTTACTTATCGGGACTAGCGGGAGAGGAGCAGTTCTTC CASSYLSGLAGEEQFF
TRBJ1-1 few TRBV6-2/TRBV6-3 . TGTGCCACCTCGTCTCCAACAGGTGAAGCTTTCTTT CATSSPTGEAFF
TRBJ1-6 . TRBV30 . TGTGCCTGGAAGAAGGCTCTCCGGGCTCTCCACTTT CAWKKALRALHF
TRBJ2-1 . TRBV27 . TGTGCCAGCGGCATAGTGAGCCTATATCCTTACAATGAGCAGTTCTTC CASGIVSLYPYNEQFF
TRBJ1-1 many TRBV25-1 TRBD1 TGTGCCAGCAGTTGGAGACAGGGGACCACTGAAGCTTTCTTT CASSWRQGTTEAFF
TRBJ2-1 . TRBV6-2/TRBV6-3 . TGTGCCAGCAGTTACGGGAGGTCCTACAATGAGCAGTTCTTC CASSYGRSYNEQFF
TRBJ2-1 . TRBV27 . TGTGCCAGCAGTTTCCGAGCTCGGGCTGAGCAGTTCTTC CASSFRARAEQFF
TRBJ1-2 . TRBV28 . TGTGCCAGCAGTTTAGGCGGGCTCACCTTC CASSLGGLTF
TRBJ1-1 few TRBV5-1 . TGCGCCAGCAGAAGGAGGCCCCACGGCACTGAAGCTTTCTTT CASRRRPHGTEAFF
TRBJ1-6 . TRBV20-1 TRBD1 TGCAGTGCTAGAGGACAGGGGAATTCACCCCTCCACTTT CSARGQGNSPLHF
TRBJ2-5 medium-sized TRBV7-8 TRBD2 TGTGCCAGCAGCAGGACTAGCGGGGACCACGAGACCCAGTACTTC CASSRTSGDHETQYF
TRBJ2-3 . TRBV6-4 TRBD1 TGTGCCAGCAGCCCGACAGGGGACGTAACAGATACGCAGTATTTT CASSPTGDVTDTQYF
TRBJ1-1 . TRBV3-1 TRBD1 TGTGCCAGCAGCCCGGAGGCAGGGGGAGGAACTGAAGCTTTCTTT CASSPEAGGGTEAFF
TRBJ2-1 once TRBV19 . TGTGCCAGTAAGTCCCTGACAGGTCTCGATGAGCAGTTCTTC CASKSLTGLDEQFF
TRBJ2-2 few TRBV4-1 . TGCGCCAGCAGCCAAGTAGTGAACACCGGGGAGCTGTTTTTT CASSQVVNTGELFF
TRBJ1-3 many TRBV7-2 . TGTGCCAGCAGCACGGACGCGTCCCACACCATATATTTT CASSTDASHTIYF
TRBJ1-5 . TRBV4-3 . TGCGCCAGCAGCCAAGATCTACGTCAGCCCCAGCATTTT CASSQDLRQPQHF
TRBJ2-1 . TRBV30 . TGTGCCTGGAGTATAGGAAATGGGGAGCAGTTCTTC CAWSIGNGEQFF
TRBJ2-1 . TRBV3-1 . TGTGCCAGCAGCCAAGGTCCTAGCGCCCACAATGAGCAGTTCTTC CASSQGPSAHNEQFF
TRBJ2-6 medium-sized TRBV10-3 . TGTGCCATCAGTGAGTCGTTCTCCGGTTTGGACGTCCTGACTTTC CAISESFSGLDVLTF
TRBJ1-3 . TRBV9 . TGTGCCAGCAGCGCGAGCTTGACGGAATCCTCTGGAAACACCATATATTTT CASSASLTESSGNTIYF
TRBJ2-1 . TRBV29-1 . TGCAGCGTTCTCGGGAACAATGAGCAGTTCTTC CSVLGNNEQFF
TRBJ1-2 few TRBV29-1 TRBD1 TGCAGCGTTGAGCCCACGACAGGGTTCTATGGCTACACCTTC CSVEPTTGFYGYTF
TRBJ2-7 few TRBV30 TRBD2 TGTGCCGGCGGCGAGGATCTAGCGGGCCACTACGAGCAGTACTTC CAGGEDLAGHYEQYF
TRBJ2-1 many TRBV7-9 . TGTGCCAGCAGTCCTTTAGCGGAGTTCTACAATGAGCAGTTCTTC CASSPLAEFYNEQFF
TRBJ2-5 few TRBV7-2 . TGTGCCAGCAGCTTAGTTTCCTGGGAGCAAGAGACCCAGTACTTC CASSLVSWEQETQYF
TRBJ1-6 many TRBV20-1 TRBD1 TGCAGTGCTAGACCCGGACAGGGGGAGAGTTCACCCCTCCACTTT CSARPGQGESSPLHF
TRBJ2-7 many TRBV7-9 . TGTGCCAGCAGCTCCACGGGTGGTCGAAGTCTATCCTACGAGCAGTACTTC CASSSTGGRSLSYEQYF
TRBJ2-1 . TRBV15 . TGTGCCACCAGCCGAGAGTTTTTATCCTACAATGAGCAGTTCTTC CATSREFLSYNEQFF
TRBJ2-3 many TRBV7-2 TRBD2 TGTGCCAGCAGCTCCGGACTAGCGGGAGGACTCACAGATACGCAGTATTTT CASSSGLAGGLTDTQYF
TRBJ2-7 many TRBV6-1 . TGTGCCAGCAGCCCACTTTTGGTCTACGAGCAGTACTTC CASSPLLVYEQYF
TRBJ1-2 few TRBV28 . TGTGCCAGCAATACCCCCTACGCTTCTCGCTATGGCTACACCTTC CASNTPYASRYGYTF
TRBJ2-2 . TRBV10-3 . TGTGCCATCAGTGAGGGTACAGAAACCGGGGAGCTGTTTTTT CAISEGTETGELFF
TRBJ2-7 many TRBV27 TRBD2 TGTGCCAGCAGTTTATTGGGGGCCTTAGCGGGAGTGTTGCACTTC CASSLLGALAGVLHF
TRBJ2-1 few TRBV7-9 . TGTGCCAGCGGGAGTTCGAGGAACAATGAGCAGTTCTTC CASGSSRNNEQFF
TRBJ2-7 many TRBV6-2/TRBV6-3 . TGTGCCAGCCAGAGCCGGGAGTTTTTCTACGAGCAGTACTTC CASQSREFFYEQYF
TRBJ2-7 . TRBV7-6 TRBD1 TGTGCCAGCAGTCATAGGTTGTCCCGGGACAGGATCGGTAACGCCTACGAGCAGTACTTC CASSHRLSRDRIGNAYEQYF
TRBJ2-1 many TRBV29-1 . TGCAGCGTTGAAGGGGCCAGGACGTACTACAATGAGCAGTTCTTC CSVEGARTYYNEQFF